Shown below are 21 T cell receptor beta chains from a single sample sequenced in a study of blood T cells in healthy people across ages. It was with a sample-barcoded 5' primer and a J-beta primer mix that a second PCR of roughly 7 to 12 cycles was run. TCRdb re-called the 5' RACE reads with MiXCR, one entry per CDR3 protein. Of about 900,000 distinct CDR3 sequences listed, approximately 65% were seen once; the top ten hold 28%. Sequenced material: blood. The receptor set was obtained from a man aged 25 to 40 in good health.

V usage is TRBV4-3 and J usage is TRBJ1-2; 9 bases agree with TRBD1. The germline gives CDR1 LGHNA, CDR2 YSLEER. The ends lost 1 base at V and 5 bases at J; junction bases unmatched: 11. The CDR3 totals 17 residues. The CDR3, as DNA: TGCGCCAGCAGCCAAGGTGTGCGCTCTGGGACAGGGTATGGCTACACCTTC. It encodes CASSQGVRSGTGYGYTF.

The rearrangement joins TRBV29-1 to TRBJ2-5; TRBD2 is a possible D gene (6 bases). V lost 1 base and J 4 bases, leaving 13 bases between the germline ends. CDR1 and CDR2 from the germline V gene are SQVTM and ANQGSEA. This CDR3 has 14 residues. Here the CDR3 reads CSVEVVLGGETQYF. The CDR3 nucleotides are TGCAGCGTTGAAGTAGTATTGGGGGGAGAGACCCAGTACTTC.

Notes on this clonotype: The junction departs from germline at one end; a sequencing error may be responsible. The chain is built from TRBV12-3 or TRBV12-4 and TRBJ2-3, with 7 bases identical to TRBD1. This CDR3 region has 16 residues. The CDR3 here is CASNPPGDSSTDTQYF. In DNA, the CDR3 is TGTGCCAGCAACCCTCCCGGGGACAGTAGCACAGATACGCAGTATTTC.

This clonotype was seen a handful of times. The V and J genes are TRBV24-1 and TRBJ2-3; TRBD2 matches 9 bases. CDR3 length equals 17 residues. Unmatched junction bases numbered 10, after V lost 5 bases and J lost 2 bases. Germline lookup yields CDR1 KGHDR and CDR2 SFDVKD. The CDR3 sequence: CATSVSQGGGATDTQYF. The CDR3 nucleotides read TGTGCCACCAGTGTCAGCCAAGGCGGGGGGGCCACAGATACGCAGTATTTT.

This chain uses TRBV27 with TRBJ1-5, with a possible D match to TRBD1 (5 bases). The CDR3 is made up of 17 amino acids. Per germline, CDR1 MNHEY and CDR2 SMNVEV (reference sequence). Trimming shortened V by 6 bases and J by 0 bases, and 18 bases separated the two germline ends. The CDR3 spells CASSSRGGGISNQPQHF. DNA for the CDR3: TGTGCCAGCAGCTCCCGTGGCGGGGGGATTAGCAATCAGCCCCAGCATTTT.

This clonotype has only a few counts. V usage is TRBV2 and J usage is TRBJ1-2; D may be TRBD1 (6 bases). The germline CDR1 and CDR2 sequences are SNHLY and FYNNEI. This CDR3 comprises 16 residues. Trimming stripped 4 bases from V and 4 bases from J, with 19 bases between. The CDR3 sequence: CASSVFVTGPSYGYTF. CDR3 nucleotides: TGTGCCAGCAGTGTCTTTGTCACAGGGCCCAGCTATGGCTACACCTTC.

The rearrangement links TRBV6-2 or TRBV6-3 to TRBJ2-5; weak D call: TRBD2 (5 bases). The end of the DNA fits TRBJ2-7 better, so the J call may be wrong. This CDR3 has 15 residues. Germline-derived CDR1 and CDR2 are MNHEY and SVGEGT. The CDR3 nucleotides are TGTGCCAGCAGTTACGGCCGGGGTTCTGGGTACGAGCAGTACTTC. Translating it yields CASSYGRGSGYEQYF.

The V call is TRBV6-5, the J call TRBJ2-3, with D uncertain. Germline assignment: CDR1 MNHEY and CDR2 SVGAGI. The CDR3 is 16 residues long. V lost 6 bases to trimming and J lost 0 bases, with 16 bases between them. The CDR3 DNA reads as TGTGCCAGCAGCCCCGAGAGGCTGGTAAGCACAGATACGCAGTATTTT. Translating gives CASSPERLVSTDTQYF.

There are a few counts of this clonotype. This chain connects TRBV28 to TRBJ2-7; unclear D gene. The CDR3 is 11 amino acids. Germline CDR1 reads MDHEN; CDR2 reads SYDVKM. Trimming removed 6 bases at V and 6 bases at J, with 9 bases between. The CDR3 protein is CASSLSFEQYF. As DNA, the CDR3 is TGTGCCAGCAGCCTCTCGTTCGAGCAGTACTTC.

CDR3 nucleotides: TGTGCCAGCGGGCCCTCGGAGGGTGAGACCCAGTACTTC. Encoded protein: CASGPSEGETQYF. The V and J genes are TRBV7-9 and TRBJ2-5; tentative D call: TRBD2 (6 bases). The CDR3 consists of 13 residues. Trimming removed 8 bases at V and 5 bases at J, with 15 bases between. Germline-derived CDR1 and CDR2 are SEHNR and FQNEAQ (reference sequence).

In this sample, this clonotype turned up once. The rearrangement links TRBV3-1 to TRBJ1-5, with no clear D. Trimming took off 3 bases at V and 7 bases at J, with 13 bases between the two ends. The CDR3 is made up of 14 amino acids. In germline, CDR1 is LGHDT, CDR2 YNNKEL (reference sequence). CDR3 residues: CASSQNHYGQPQHF. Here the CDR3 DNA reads TGTGCCAGCAGCCAGAATCACTACGGGCAGCCCCAGCATTTT.

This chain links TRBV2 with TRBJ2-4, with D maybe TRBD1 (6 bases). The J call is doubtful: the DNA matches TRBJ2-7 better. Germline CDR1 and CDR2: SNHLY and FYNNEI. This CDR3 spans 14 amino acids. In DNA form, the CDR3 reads TGTGCCAGCAGTGTACAGGGAAGGGCTAACGAGCAGTACTTC. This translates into CASSVQGRANEQYF.

CDR3 in amino acids: CSAGQYGYTF. Written as DNA, the CDR3 is TGCAGTGCTGGTCAGTATGGCTACACCTTC. The rearrangement uses TRBV20-1 and TRBJ1-2, with D uncertain. The germline CDR1 and CDR2 sequences are DFQATT and SNEGSKA (reference sequence). Trimming shortened V by 5 bases and J by 5 bases, and 6 bases separated the two germline ends. This CDR3 comprises 10 residues.

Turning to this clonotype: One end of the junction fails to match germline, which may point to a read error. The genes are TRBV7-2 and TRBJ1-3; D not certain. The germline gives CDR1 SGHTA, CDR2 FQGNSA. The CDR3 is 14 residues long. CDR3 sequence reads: CASSVAATGNTIYF. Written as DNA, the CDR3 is TGTGCCAGCAGCGTAGCGGCAACGGGAAACACCATATATTTT.

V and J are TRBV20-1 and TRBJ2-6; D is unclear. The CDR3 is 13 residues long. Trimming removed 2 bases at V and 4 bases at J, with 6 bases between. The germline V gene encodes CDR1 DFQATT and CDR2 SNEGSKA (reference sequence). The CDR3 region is CSARRLGANVLTF. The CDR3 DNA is TGCAGTGCTAGACGGCTGGGGGCCAACGTCCTGACTTTC.

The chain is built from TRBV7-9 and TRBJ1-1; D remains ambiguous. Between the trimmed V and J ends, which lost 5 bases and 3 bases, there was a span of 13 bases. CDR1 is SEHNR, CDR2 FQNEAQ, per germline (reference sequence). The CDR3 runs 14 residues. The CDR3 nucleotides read TGTGCCAGCAGCAGCCCGGGGTTGGACACTGAAGCTTTCTTT. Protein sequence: CASSSPGLDTEAFF.

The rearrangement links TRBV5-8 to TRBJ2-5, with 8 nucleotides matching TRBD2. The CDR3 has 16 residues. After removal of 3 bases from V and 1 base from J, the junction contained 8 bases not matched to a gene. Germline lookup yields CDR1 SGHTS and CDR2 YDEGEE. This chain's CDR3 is CASSSPIAGRQETQYF. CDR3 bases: TGTGCCAGCAGCTCTCCAATAGCGGGGCGCCAAGAGACCCAGTACTTC.

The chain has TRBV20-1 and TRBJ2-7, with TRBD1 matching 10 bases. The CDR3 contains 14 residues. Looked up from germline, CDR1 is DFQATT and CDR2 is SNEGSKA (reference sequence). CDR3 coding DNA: TGCAGCGCCATACAAGGACAGGGGGTATGGGAGCAGTACTTC. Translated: CSAIQGQGVWEQYF.

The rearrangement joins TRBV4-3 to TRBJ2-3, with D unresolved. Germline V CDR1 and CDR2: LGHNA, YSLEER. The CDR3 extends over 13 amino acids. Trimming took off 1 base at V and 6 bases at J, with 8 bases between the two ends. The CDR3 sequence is CASSQVVGDTQYF. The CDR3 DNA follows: TGCGCCAGCAGCCAAGTCGTAGGGGATACGCAGTATTTT.

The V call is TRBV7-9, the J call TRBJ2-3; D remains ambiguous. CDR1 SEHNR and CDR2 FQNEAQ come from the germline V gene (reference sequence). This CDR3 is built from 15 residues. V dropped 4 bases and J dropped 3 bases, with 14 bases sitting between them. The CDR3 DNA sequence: TGTGCCAGCAGCTCCACTATAGGGCTTACAGATACGCAGTATTTT. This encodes CASSSTIGLTDTQYF.

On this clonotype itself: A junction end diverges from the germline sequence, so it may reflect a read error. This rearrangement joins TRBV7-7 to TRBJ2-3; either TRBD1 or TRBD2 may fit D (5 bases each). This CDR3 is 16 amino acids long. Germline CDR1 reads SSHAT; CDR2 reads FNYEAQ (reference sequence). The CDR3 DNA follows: TGTGCTAGCAGCCCGGAAGAGGGACGGTTCGTGGATACGCAGTATTTT. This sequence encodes CASSPEEGRFVDTQYF.